Below, 30 T cell receptor beta chains from the same sample are listed, as sequenced in a study of blood T cell repertoires in COVID-19. Data came from immunoSEQ multiplex PCR; TCRdb stores just in-frame clones and leaves some out. The sample carries approximately 130,000 clones, more than 75% recorded once. Sequenced input: peripheral blood. These receptors all stem from a human donor in a cohort sampled during active COVID-19.

V and J are TRBV10-3 and TRBJ2-5; 7 nucleotides agree with TRBD2. CDR1 and CDR2 from the germline V gene are ENHRY and SYGVKD. The CDR3 is 15 residues long. Losses at the gene ends were 3 bases for V and 4 bases for J; bases not matched to a gene: 8. In DNA form, the CDR3 reads TGTGCCATCAGTGATCGTCAGGGCGGGGGAGAGACCCAGTACTTC. It translates to CAISDRQGGGETQYF.

CDR3 sequence: CASSPGLAGVEQFF. The CDR3 coding sequence is TGTGCCAGCAGTCCAGGGCTAGCGGGAGTTGAGCAGTTCTTC. The V call is TRBV2, the J call TRBJ2-1; 10 positions match TRBD2. The CDR3 has 14 residues. CDR1 and CDR2 (germline): SNHLY, FYNNEI. Trimming took 5 bases from V and 9 from J; bases not matched to a gene: 7.

This chain connects TRBV5-4 to TRBJ2-3, with 9 bases fitting TRBD2. CDR1 and CDR2 (germline): SGHNT, YYREEE (reference sequence). The length of the CDR3 is 16 residues. With V trimmed by 0 bases and J by 5 bases, 7 bases remained unmatched. The CDR3 coding sequence is TGTGCCAGCAGCTTGGGGGCAGCGGGGGGCGGAGATACGCAGTATTTT. Translated, it gives CASSLGAAGGGDTQYF.

This chain links TRBV5-4 with TRBJ1-1; 8 bases align to TRBD1. CDR1 SGHNT and CDR2 YYREEE come from the germline V gene (reference sequence). The junction had 10 bases not matched to a gene; V was cut back by 4 bases and J by 5 bases. The CDR3 extends over 15 amino acids. The CDR3 DNA reads TGTGCCAGCAGCCCAGGACAGGGTTACTCGACTGAAGCTTTCTTT. Its translation: CASSPGQGYSTEAFF.

The V and J genes are TRBV5-1 and TRBJ2-7; TRBD2 might be the D (6 bases). Germline CDR1 and CDR2: SGHRS and YFSETQ. V shed 2 bases and J shed 6 bases, with 21 bases lying between them. This CDR3 has 16 amino acids. CDR3 sequence reads: CASSFTQTGTPSEQYF. The DNA of the CDR3 is TGCGCCAGCAGCTTCACCCAGACCGGGACTCCGAGCGAGCAGTACTTC.

This chain links TRBV7-8 with TRBJ2-2; 9 bases line up with TRBD2. The trim removed 5 bases at V and 0 bases at J, leaving 19 bases unmatched. Germline CDR1 is SGHVS and CDR2 is FQNEAQ. This CDR3 comprises 21 residues. The DNA of the CDR3 is TGTGCCAGCAGCGCCCACGAGCGGGGGGCTTTAGCTCCCGCGAACACCGGGGAGCTGTTTTTT. Amino acid sequence: CASSAHERGALAPANTGELFF.

This rearrangement joins TRBV4-1 to TRBJ1-2; D unresolved. CDR3 length equals 16 residues. V dropped 0 bases and J dropped 4 bases, with 15 bases sitting between them. CDR1 and CDR2 (germline): MGHRA, YSYEKL. The CDR3 spells CASSQDSEGRGYGYTF. The CDR3 nucleotides are TGCGCCAGCAGCCAAGATTCCGAGGGCAGAGGCTATGGCTACACCTTC.

This clone was recorded a few times. V and J are TRBV6-2 or TRBV6-3 and TRBJ2-2; D gene ambiguous. Trimming cost V 6 bases and J 6 bases, with 11 bases left between them. The germline gives CDR1 MNHEY, CDR2 SVGEGT. The CDR3 runs to 13 residues. The CDR3 region is CASSLKLAGELFF. CDR3 DNA sequence: TGTGCCAGCAGCCTCAAACTGGCCGGGGAGCTGTTTTTT.

This chain links TRBV12-2 with TRBJ2-2; whether TRBD2, the table's D call, matches the DNA was not checked. TRBV12-2 is marked as a pseudogene. CDR3 length: 18 residues. CDR3 region: CASRLPPSWRLSTGELFF. Written as DNA, the CDR3 is TGTGCAAGTCGCTTACCCCCTTCCTGGAGGTTGAGCACCGGGGAGCTGTTTTTT.

The chain recombines TRBV6-1 with TRBJ2-7; 9 nucleotides align to TRBD1. CDR1 MNHNS and CDR2 SASEGT come from the germline V gene. This CDR3 has 15 amino acids. V dropped 3 bases and J dropped 7; count of bases not matched to a gene: 10. Here the CDR3 reads CASSDIPQGAGEQYF. The CDR3 coding sequence is TGTGCCAGCAGTGACATCCCACAGGGGGCGGGGGAGCAGTACTTC.

The chain employs TRBV5-8 and TRBJ2-5, with D possibly being TRBD1 (6 bases). This CDR3 contains 14 residues. V was shortened by 5 bases and J by 9 bases, with 20 bases between the two germline ends. Germline lookup yields CDR1 SGHTS and CDR2 YDEGEE. CDR3 protein: CASSPQTGSSAQYF. DNA of the CDR3: TGTGCCAGCAGTCCACAGACAGGTTCTTCGGCCCAGTACTTC. Full variable domain (missing parts from reference TRBV5-8 and TRBJ2-5): EAGVTQSPTHLIKTRGQQATLRCSPISGHTSVYWYQQALGLGLQFLLWYDEGEERNRGNFPPRFSGRQFPNYSSELNVNALELEDSALYLCASSPQTGSSAQYFGPGTRLLVL.

The chain employs TRBV30 and TRBJ1-1; a weak D match, TRBD1 (6 bases). The CDR3 is made up of 12 amino acids. V shed 4 bases and J shed 10 bases, with 16 bases lying between them. CDR1 and CDR2 (germline): GTSNPN, SVGIG (reference sequence). The CDR3 DNA reads as TGTGCCTGGACTAGAGACAGGTCTGGAGCTTTCTTT. Encoded protein: CAWTRDRSGAFF.

The chain is built from TRBV5-1 and TRBJ1-2, with 10 bases lining up with TRBD1. Germline CDR1 reads SGHRS; CDR2 reads YFSETQ. The J segment lost 4 bases and the V segment lost 4 bases, leaving 10 bases of the junction unmatched. CDR3 length: 16 residues. The CDR3 DNA sequence: TGCGCCAGCAGCCCCGGGACAGGGGCCTCGATCTATGGCTACACCTTC. It codes for CASSPGTGASIYGYTF. Full variable domain (rest looked up from reference TRBV5-1 and TRBJ1-2): KAGVTQTPRYLIKTRGQQVTLSCSPISGHRSVSWYQQTPGQGLQFLFEYFSETQRNKGNFPGRFSGRQFSNSRSEMNVSTLELGDSALYLCASSPGTGASIYGYTFGSGTRLTVV.

The chain employs TRBV11-3 and TRBJ1-6; D is uncertain. The CDR3 runs to 14 residues. The V end was cut by 5 bases, the J end by 6 bases, with 11 bases between. The germline CDR1 and CDR2 sequences are SGHNT and YENEEA. The CDR3 coding sequence is TGTGCCAGCAGCGCGCCGGGGAGTAATTCACCCCTCCACTTT. It encodes CASSAPGSNSPLHF.

This clone occurred a few times. The chain uses TRBV27 and TRBJ2-7, with D tentatively TRBD2 (6 bases). Trimming took off 6 bases at V and 4 bases at J, with 13 bases between the two ends. Germline V gene lookup returns CDR1 MNHEY and CDR2 SMNVEV (reference sequence). This CDR3 spans 13 amino acids. The CDR3 DNA follows: TGTGCCAGCAGCGAAGCCGGGGGTTACGAGCAGTACTTC. Its protein product is CASSEAGGYEQYF.

This CDR3 is CASSQAASGKYFYEQYF. The CDR3, as DNA: TGTGCCAGCAGCCAAGCGGCTAGCGGGAAATATTTCTACGAGCAGTACTTC. This chain uses TRBV3-1 (or the pseudogene TRBV3-2) with TRBJ2-7, with 9 bases fitting TRBD2. From germline, CDR1 is LGHDT and CDR2 YNNKEL (reference sequence). CDR3 length: 17 residues. The J segment lost 3 bases and the V segment lost 1 base, leaving 10 bases of the junction unmatched.

The chain has TRBV4-1 and TRBJ2-7; 14 nucleotides line up with TRBD2. Trimming at V came to 4 bases and at J to 3 bases, leaving 8 bases not matched to a gene. Germline V lookup: CDR1 MGHRA, CDR2 YSYEKL. The CDR3 totals 17 residues. This CDR3 is CASSPTTSGRASYEQYF. The CDR3 nucleotides read TGCGCCAGCAGCCCTACGACTAGCGGGAGGGCCAGCTACGAGCAGTACTTC.

This clone appeared once. This rearrangement joins TRBV11-3 to TRBJ2-3; 11 bases agree with TRBD2. V lost 3 bases and J lost 5; bases outside the gene matches: 10. The CDR3 totals 17 residues. Per the germline V gene, CDR1 is SGHNT and CDR2 is YENEEA. The CDR3 protein is CASSLGTSGPGIDTQYF. CDR3 in DNA: TGTGCCAGCAGCTTGGGGACTAGCGGCCCGGGGATAGATACGCAGTATTTT.

The V gene is TRBV2, the J gene TRBJ1-1, with D unclear. Germline CDR1 reads SNHLY; CDR2 reads FYNNEI. Between the trimmed V and J ends, which lost 7 bases and 4 bases, there was a span of 10 bases. The length of the CDR3 is 12 residues. The CDR3 loop reads CASNTWSTEAFF. Written as DNA, the CDR3 is TGTGCCAGCAATACCTGGAGCACTGAAGCTTTCTTT.

The rearrangement uses TRBV6-2 or TRBV6-3 and TRBJ2-7, with 12 positions matching TRBD2. V shed 2 bases and J 3 bases; nucleotides not matched to a gene: 8. The CDR3 covers 17 residues. Germline assignment: CDR1 MNHEY and CDR2 SVGEGT. CDR3 protein: CASSYRLAGDPNYEQYF. The CDR3 DNA reads TGTGCCAGCAGTTACCGACTAGCGGGAGATCCGAACTACGAGCAGTACTTC.

The chain joins TRBV5-4 to TRBJ2-2, with TRBD2 as a possible D gene (7 bases). Trimming stripped 7 bases from V and 5 bases from J, with 15 bases between. The CDR3 length is 14 residues. Germline values: CDR1 SGHNT, CDR2 YYREEE (reference sequence). The CDR3 spells CASRPGGLTGELFF. In nucleotides, the CDR3 is TGTGCCAGCCGTCCGGGGGGCTTAACCGGGGAGCTGTTTTTT.

The chain couples TRBV7-2 to TRBJ2-4; 8 nucleotides line up with TRBD1. V was pared by 5 bases and J by 6 bases, with 15 bases of the junction left unmatched. This CDR3 is 17 amino acids long. Germline V gene lookup returns CDR1 SGHTA and CDR2 FQGNSA. CDR3 sequence (DNA): TGTGCCAGCAGCAAAACGGGCCAGGGGGCGCCTGGAAACATTCAGTACTTC. It yields the protein CASSKTGQGAPGNIQYF.

The chain carries TRBV2 and TRBJ1-5, with 7 bases that match TRBD1. CDR1 and CDR2 (germline): SNHLY, FYNNEI. The CDR3 extends over 17 amino acids. Germline trimming cut 1 base from V and 3 bases from J; bases unmatched to any gene: 9. CDR3 in DNA: TGTGCCAGCAGTGAAGGATTCAGGGGGTGGGACAATCAGCCCCAGCATTTT. Amino acid sequence: CASSEGFRGWDNQPQHF.

The sample holds one count of this clone. V gene TRBV27 combines with J gene TRBJ2-3; TRBD2 matches at 9 bases. V lost 7 bases to trimming and J lost 0 bases; unmatched junction nucleotides: 14. Germline lookup yields CDR1 MNHEY and CDR2 SMNVEV (reference sequence). CDR3 length: 18 amino acids. CDR3 bases: TGTGCCAGCAAAACGGTAGCGGGAGTTAGTTGGAGCACAGATACGCAGTATTTT. Translated: CASKTVAGVSWSTDTQYF.

The V and J genes are TRBV15 and TRBJ1-4; 8 nucleotides match TRBD1. The V and J ends lost 0 bases and 14 bases, in that order; junction bases with no gene match: 8. The CDR3 runs to 14 residues. Germline CDR1 reads LNHNV; CDR2 reads YYDKDF (reference sequence). The CDR3, as DNA: TGTGCCACCAGCAGAGACCATACCGGGGACAGGCTGTTTTTT. Amino acids: CATSRDHTGDRLFF.

The V call is TRBV19, the J call TRBJ2-1, with D possibly TRBD1 on 5 matching bases. The germline CDR1 and CDR2 sequences are LNHDA and SQIVND (reference sequence). The CDR3 contains 12 residues. V was shortened by 5 bases and J by 7 bases, with 9 bases between the two germline ends. CDR3 coding DNA: TGTGCCAGTAGTTCGACAGTAAATGAGCAGTTCTTC. This gives the protein CASSSTVNEQFF. Together with reference TRBV19 and TRBJ2-1, the CDR3 gives the full variable domain: DGGITQSPKYLFRKEGQNVTLSCEQNLNHDAMYWYRQDPGQGLRLIYYSQIVNDFQKGDIAEGYSVSREKKESFPLTVTSAQKNPTAFYLCASSSTVNEQFFGPGTRLTVL.

The chain recombines TRBV27 with TRBJ2-3; D gene unclear. The germline V gene has CDR1 MNHEY and CDR2 SMNVEV (reference sequence). The CDR3 has 16 residues. V was trimmed by 5 bases and J by 2 bases, leaving 17 bases between them. The CDR3, as DNA: TGTGCCAGCAGTATCTCATACAGTTCTCCCACAGATACGCAGTATTTT. Protein: CASSISYSSPTDTQYF.

The chain couples TRBV10-3 to TRBJ2-7; TRBD1 is a possible D gene (5 bases). Germline V gene sequence: CDR1 ENHRY, CDR2 SYGVKD. The CDR3 is made up of 14 amino acids. Trimming removed 0 bases from V and 3 bases from J, with 9 bases in between. The CDR3 sequence: CAISESGHGYEQYF. The DNA for the CDR3 is TGTGCCATCAGTGAGTCCGGACACGGCTACGAGCAGTACTTC.

The V and J genes are TRBV5-4 and TRBJ2-5; 10 bases fit TRBD1. V trimming: 4 bases; J trimming: 5 bases; junction bases outside the gene matches: 8. The CDR3 spans 15 residues. The germline V gene encodes CDR1 SGHNT and CDR2 YYREEE (reference sequence). CDR3 amino acids: CASSPWDRGDETQYF. The CDR3 region has the DNA TGTGCCAGCAGCCCCTGGGACAGGGGCGATGAGACCCAGTACTTC.

This clone was seen only once. This CDR3 reads CATRDRGGSGYTF. The CDR3, as DNA: TGTGCCACCAGGGACAGGGGAGGGTCCGGCTACACCTTC. The chain carries TRBV24-1 and TRBJ1-2, with TRBD1 identical over 9 bases. The CDR3 has 13 residues. Germline assignment: CDR1 KGHDR and CDR2 SFDVKD. V lost 7 bases and J lost 8; bases outside the gene matches: 7.